This T cell receptor (beta chain) was identified during a study of monozygotic twins with inflammatory bowel disease. Per germline, CDR1 LGHDT and CDR2 YNNKEL (reference sequence). This CDR3 spans 16 amino acids. From its re-call of the 5' RACE reads, TCRdb lists each CDR3 protein once, without DNA. Its clone listing holds roughly 150,000 distinct CDR3 sequences. The sequenced sample consisted of blood. The sequence came from a human donor with ulcerative colitis or Crohn's disease, or a healthy co-twin of an affected twin (not recorded which). The V gene is TRBV3-1, the J gene TRBJ2-3; the TCRdb D gene call, TRBD2, has no DNA to confirm it. The chain's CDR3 is CASSQPGLAHADTQYF.